The 12 T cell receptor beta chains given below trace back to one sample, sequenced in a study of T-cell memory formation after mild COVID-19. TCRdb reprocessed the 5' RACE reads with MiXCR, giving one entry per CDR3 protein. The sample yields fewer than 700,000 distinct CDR3 sequences, roughly 20% seen once. Input material: PBMCs or a T cell subset sorted from them (not recorded which). The receptor set was obtained from an adult woman who had mild COVID-19 (a few samples of this study predate the infection). Cell type and time point are not known.

The J gene is TRBJ2-5, the V gene TRBV18, with TRBD2 as a possible D gene (6 bases). Trimming removed 1 base from V and 8 bases from J, with 20 bases in between. The V gene's germline CDR1 is KGHSH and CDR2 LQKENI. This CDR3 is built from 16 residues. In DNA form, the CDR3 reads TGTGCCAGCTCACCACAATCACCCTCTAGCGCACTTACCCAGTACTTC. Translating it yields CASSPQSPSSALTQYF.

The chain recombines TRBV10-3 with TRBJ2-1; TRBD2 matches 8 bases. V lost 0 bases and J lost 5; bases outside the gene matches: 6. Germline V CDR1 and CDR2: ENHRY, SYGVKD. The CDR3 has 16 amino acids. The CDR3, as DNA: TGTGCCATCAGTGAGTCGCAAACTAGCGGTAACAATGAGCAGTTCTTC. Protein: CAISESQTSGNNEQFF.

This chain joins TRBV2 and TRBJ2-7; no clear D. The CDR3 has 14 amino acids. V was clipped by 3 bases and J by 3 bases, with 12 bases between them. From germline, CDR1 is SNHLY and CDR2 FYNNEI. For the CDR3, the DNA is TGTGCCAGCAGTGAGGCTGGGGTCGGCTACGAGCAGTACTTC. As protein: CASSEAGVGYEQYF.

This rearrangement joins TRBV5-1 to TRBJ2-3; 8 nucleotides agree with TRBD1. CDR1 and CDR2 (germline): SGHRS, YFSETQ. Losses at the gene ends were 0 bases for V and 4 bases for J; bases not matched to a gene: 4. The CDR3 consists of 15 residues. This chain's CDR3 is CASSLGQGSADTQYF. CDR3 nucleotides: TGCGCCAGCAGCTTGGGACAGGGGTCCGCAGATACGCAGTATTTT.

This clonotype showed up just a few times. J is TRBJ2-7 and V is TRBV30; 8 bases align to TRBD1. Trimming at V came to 4 bases and at J to 1 base, leaving 9 bases not matched to a gene. The CDR3 is made up of 15 amino acids. Germline V gene lookup returns CDR1 GTSNPN and CDR2 SVGIG (reference sequence). The CDR3 region is CAWNIQGAPSYEQYF. The CDR3 nucleotides are TGTGCCTGGAACATCCAGGGGGCGCCGTCCTACGAGCAGTACTTC.

V is TRBV5-1 and J is TRBJ1-1, with 7 bases identical to TRBD1. Unmatched junction bases numbered 4, after V lost 4 bases and J lost 1 base. CDR1 is SGHRS and CDR2 is YFSETQ in the germline V gene. The CDR3 extends over 14 amino acids. The CDR3 DNA reads TGCGCCAGCAGCGGCGGGACAGCGAACACTGAAGCTTTCTTT. Translated: CASSGGTANTEAFF.

There are a few counts of this clonotype. The chain links TRBV3-1 to TRBJ2-7; D is uncertain. From germline, CDR1 is LGHDT and CDR2 YNNKEL (reference sequence). Trimming removed 0 bases from V and 0 bases from J, with 6 bases in between. The CDR3 has 14 amino acids. The DNA for the CDR3 is TGTGCCAGCAGCCAAGAGGCTCACTCCTACGAGCAGTACTTC. The encoded protein is CASSQEAHSYEQYF.

V and J are TRBV7-9 and TRBJ1-1; D unclear. CDR3 length equals 12 residues. V lost 5 bases to trimming and J lost 4 bases, with 8 bases between them. Germline V gene data show CDR1 as SEHNR and CDR2 as FQNEAQ (reference sequence). CDR3 residues: CASSRGPTEAFF. CDR3 bases: TGTGCCAGCAGCCGTGGACCCACTGAAGCTTTCTTT.

The genes are TRBV18 and TRBJ1-1; D may be TRBD1 (6 bases). Germline values: CDR1 KGHSH, CDR2 LQKENI. The germline V and J ends were trimmed by 6 bases and 2 bases, with 22 bases remaining between them. CDR3 size: 17 residues. CDR3 protein: CASSPAGLRTDNTEAFF. CDR3 sequence (DNA): TGTGCCAGCTCCCCCGCGGGTTTAAGGACAGACAACACTGAAGCTTTCTTT. Full variable domain (rest looked up from reference TRBV18 and TRBJ1-1): NAGVMQNPRHLVRRRGQEARLRCSPMKGHSHVYWYRQLPEEGLKFMVYLQKENIIDESGMPKERFSAEFPKEGPSILRIQQVVRGDSAAYFCASSPAGLRTDNTEAFFGQGTRLTVV.

The chain recombines TRBV18 with TRBJ1-5; no definite D call. V was trimmed by 5 bases and J by 3 bases, leaving 8 bases between them. CDR1 is KGHSH, CDR2 LQKENI, per germline. The CDR3 sequence is 13 residues long. CDR3 sequence reads: CASSGSVNQPQHF. DNA of the CDR3: TGTGCCAGCTCAGGATCCGTCAATCAGCCCCAGCATTTT.

The table lists this clonotype with a few counts. This chain uses TRBV7-9 with TRBJ2-5; no firm D call. This CDR3 has 13 residues. The germline CDR1 and CDR2 sequences are SEHNR and FQNEAQ (reference sequence). Trimming took off 6 bases at V and 4 bases at J, with 12 bases between the two ends. The CDR3 DNA sequence: TGTGCCAGCAGTTACGCGAGTGGAGAGACCCAGTACTTC. The encoded protein is CASSYASGETQYF.

This clonotype was seen only a few times. The chain joins TRBV4-1 to TRBJ2-5, with 12 bases identical to TRBD2. J was trimmed by 0 bases and V by 4 bases; bases with no gene match: 3. The germline V gene has CDR1 MGHRA and CDR2 YSYEKL. This CDR3 contains 16 residues. DNA of the CDR3: TGCGCCAGCAGCCGCGGACTAGCGGGGTACCAAGAGACCCAGTACTTC. Protein: CASSRGLAGYQETQYF.